These 21 T cell receptor beta chains share one sample of origin, sequenced in a study of T cells of healthy individuals. TCRdb independently ran MiXCR on the 5' RACE reads; one entry per CDR3 protein. The table lists about 41,000 distinct CDR3 sequences, 4% to 5% of them singletons, with around 9.6% in the top ten. All receptors come from a human donor in good health.

The chain links TRBV4-1 to TRBJ2-1; 7 bases map to TRBD1. The germline gives CDR1 MGHRA, CDR2 YSYEKL. This CDR3 contains 18 residues. V shed 0 bases, J shed 7 bases, and the junction held 15 bases outside the gene matches. CDR3 amino acids: CASSQETGLSHLRNEQFF. CDR3 in DNA: TGCGCCAGCAGCCAAGAGACAGGGCTCTCCCATCTTCGAAATGAGCAGTTCTTC.

This clonotype came up many times. The chain couples TRBV10-3 to TRBJ2-3; weak D call: TRBD1 (5 bases). V dropped 4 bases and J dropped 2 bases, with 10 bases sitting between them. Germline V CDR1 and CDR2: ENHRY, SYGVKD. The CDR3 contains 14 residues. The CDR3 protein is CAISVGAVTDTQYF. CDR3 DNA: TGTGCCATCAGTGTAGGGGCAGTCACAGATACGCAGTATTTT.

Many counts were recorded for this clonotype. V and J are TRBV5-5 and TRBJ1-1; D gene ambiguous. The V and J ends lost 4 bases and 0 bases respectively, with 10 bases between them. Germline values: CDR1 SGHKS, CDR2 YYEKEE (reference sequence). This CDR3 has 14 residues. The CDR3 sequence is CASSPTGLNTEAFF. CDR3 nucleotide sequence: TGTGCCAGCAGCCCGACGGGCCTGAACACTGAAGCTTTCTTT.

This clonotype was counted ten times or more. The chain recombines TRBV20-1 with TRBJ2-7; TRBD1 might be the D (6 bases). V was trimmed by 1 base and J by 1 base, leaving 8 bases between them. Germline V gene sequence: CDR1 DFQATT, CDR2 SNEGSKA (reference sequence). The CDR3 runs to 13 residues. CDR3 nucleotides: TGCAGTGCTAGAGGGACAGCTTCCTACGAGCAGTACTTC. This codes for CSARGTASYEQYF.

This clonotype was picked up many times. The chain carries TRBV30 and TRBJ2-5; tentatively, D is TRBD2 (5 bases). This CDR3 comprises 14 residues. Looked up from germline, CDR1 is GTSNPN and CDR2 is SVGIG (reference sequence). V was clipped by 4 bases and J by 5 bases, with 17 bases between them. CDR3 in DNA: TGTGCCTGGACATTGGGAGCAACCGTCGAGACCCAGTACTTC. Its translation is CAWTLGATVETQYF. The full variable domain, with the rest looked up from reference TRBV30 and TRBJ2-5, is SQTIHQWPATLVQPVGSPLSLECTVEGTSNPNLYWYRQAAGRGLQLLFYSVGIGQISSEVPQNLSASRPQDRQFILSSKKLLLSDSGFYLCAWTLGATVETQYFGPGTRLLVL.

This clonotype was seen ten or more times. The chain links TRBV5-1 to TRBJ2-1; D is possibly TRBD2 (5 bases). V dropped 1 base and J dropped 9 bases, with 20 bases sitting between them. In germline, CDR1 is SGHRS, CDR2 YFSETQ. The CDR3 covers 16 residues. The CDR3 sequence is CASSLNAGVSYGEQFF. The CDR3 DNA reads TGCGCCAGCAGCTTGAACGCCGGGGTTTCATACGGTGAGCAGTTCTTC. The variable domain in full, completed from reference TRBV5-1 and TRBJ2-1, reads KAGVTQTPRYLIKTRGQQVTLSCSPISGHRSVSWYQQTPGQGLQFLFEYFSETQRNKGNFPGRFSGRQFSNSRSEMNVSTLELGDSALYLCASSLNAGVSYGEQFFGPGTRLTVL.

The rearrangement joins TRBV13 to TRBJ2-3; 7 nucleotides align to TRBD2. With 4 bases clipped from V and 4 bases from J, the junction kept 5 bases outside the gene matches. Germline V gene lookup returns CDR1 PRHDT and CDR2 FYEKMQ (reference sequence). The length of the CDR3 is 14 residues. The CDR3 loop is CASSSTSSADTQYF. The CDR3 nucleotides read TGTGCCAGCAGCTCGACTAGCTCGGCAGATACGCAGTATTTT.

At least ten counts were recorded for this clonotype. Germline is not matched at one junction end, which may reflect a read error. Written as DNA, the CDR3 is TGTGCTAGCAGGTCGAGACAATTTAGCAATCAGCCCCAGCATTTT. The encoded protein is CASRSRQFSNQPQHF. The chain employs TRBV7-7 and TRBJ1-5; D unresolved. Germline assignment: CDR1 SSHAT and CDR2 FNYEAQ (reference sequence). The CDR3 is 15 residues long.

This clonotype appeared many times. The chain is built from TRBV7-9 and TRBJ2-5; a possible D gene is TRBD2 (6 bases). V dropped 0 bases and J dropped 8 bases, with 16 bases sitting between them. Germline V lookup: CDR1 SEHNR, CDR2 FQNEAQ (reference sequence). The CDR3 totals 15 residues. CDR3 nucleotide sequence: TGTGCCAGCAGCTTAGCGAGGGACTGGAAGTTAACCCAGTACTTC. Amino acid sequence: CASSLARDWKLTQYF. The full variable domain, in which reference TRBV7-9 and TRBJ2-5 provide the parts outside the CDR3, is DTGVSQNPRHKITKRGQNVTFRCDPISEHNRLYWYRQTLGQGPEFLTYFQNEAQLEKSRLLSDRFSAERPKGSFSTLEIQRTEQGDSAMYLCASSLARDWKLTQYFGPGTRLLVL.

This clonotype was counted at least ten times. One end of the junction varies from germline; a read error may be responsible. This rearrangement joins TRBV2 to TRBJ1-1; D is possibly TRBD1 (6 bases). The germline V gene has CDR1 SNHLY and CDR2 FYNNEI. The CDR3 sequence is 15 residues long. CDR3: CASRQEGQGNAEAFF. The CDR3 DNA is TGTGCCAGCAGACAGGAGGGTCAGGGGAACGCTGAAGCTTTCTTT.

This clonotype was counted ten times or more. V gene TRBV12-3 or TRBV12-4 combines with J gene TRBJ1-1; D remains ambiguous. This CDR3 has 13 amino acids. V was trimmed by 1 base and J by 0 bases, leaving 3 bases between them. The CDR3 region has the DNA TGTGCCAGCAGTTTAGGACTGAACACTGAAGCTTTCTTT. It specifies CASSLGLNTEAFF.

This clonotype occurred many times. V is TRBV12-3 or TRBV12-4 and J is TRBJ1-5, with D possibly being TRBD1 (6 bases). The V and J ends lost 6 bases and 4 bases respectively, with 13 bases between them. The CDR3 sequence is 14 residues long. The CDR3 loop is CASSSLGANQPQHF. CDR3 nucleotides: TGTGCCAGCAGCTCTCTGGGGGCGAATCAGCCCCAGCATTTT.

This chain links TRBV30 with TRBJ1-1; 8 bases align to TRBD1. Germline assignment: CDR1 GTSNPN and CDR2 SVGIG (reference sequence). V dropped 3 bases and J dropped 1; count of bases not matched to a gene: 4. CDR3 size: 14 residues. CDR3 DNA sequence: TGTGCCTGGAGGATGGGACAGGCGAACACTGAAGCTTTCTTT. This encodes CAWRMGQANTEAFF.

The sample holds many counts of this clonotype. The chain employs TRBV5-6 and TRBJ2-3; D not certain. CDR3 length: 13 residues. The germline V and J ends were trimmed by 3 bases and 1 base, with 6 bases remaining between them. The germline gives CDR1 SGHDT, CDR2 YYEEEE. The CDR3 loop reads CASSWLRTDTQYF. The CDR3 bases are TGTGCCAGCAGCTGGCTTCGCACAGATACGCAGTATTTT.

This clonotype was counted at least ten times. This chain links TRBV6-1 with TRBJ2-2, with a tentative D call TRBD1 (5 bases). Trimming took off 9 bases at V and 5 bases at J, with 22 bases between the two ends. CDR3 length equals 16 residues. CDR1 and CDR2 (germline): MNHNS, SASEGT. This CDR3 is CASNDHGQGGTGELFF. CDR3 DNA sequence: TGTGCCAGTAATGACCACGGCCAGGGCGGTACCGGGGAGCTGTTTTTT.

Regarding this clonotype: This may be a read error: a much more frequent sequence differs by one nucleotide. CDR3 in DNA: TGTACCAGCAGCCCCAGGACCGGCACCACAGATACGCAGTATTTT. Translation gives CTSSPRTGTTDTQYF. The chain recombines TRBV11-2 with TRBJ2-3; D is ambiguous. Per the germline V gene, CDR1 is SGHAT and CDR2 is FQNNGV. The length of the CDR3 is 15 residues.

This clonotype was observed many times. The rearrangement uses TRBV7-9 and TRBJ1-1; D remains ambiguous. Per the germline V gene, CDR1 is SEHNR and CDR2 is FQNEAQ (reference sequence). With 2 bases removed from V and 11 bases from J, the gap between germline ends came to 12 bases. This CDR3 is built from 12 residues. This CDR3 is CASSLIDSTAFF. CDR3 nucleotide sequence: TGTGCCAGCAGCTTAATCGACTCTACTGCTTTCTTT.

In this sample, this clonotype turned up many times. The rearrangement joins TRBV6-2 or TRBV6-3 to TRBJ2-7; D assignment may be TRBD1 or TRBD2 (5 bases each). Germline V lookup: CDR1 MNHEY, CDR2 SVGEGT. This CDR3 is 18 amino acids long. V lost 5 bases and J lost 3, with 26 bases in between. This CDR3 is CASSPEGTGTLLIYEQYF. The CDR3, as DNA: TGTGCCAGCAGTCCCGAAGGTACCGGGACCCTACTTATCTACGAGCAGTACTTC.

This clonotype was counted ten times or more. Here the CDR3 DNA reads TGTGCCAGCAGTGATACCGGGACTAGCGGGGGTTGGGATGAGCAGTTCTTC. This encodes CASSDTGTSGGWDEQFF. The chain combines TRBV6-1 with TRBJ2-1; TRBD2 aligns across 14 bases. Germline trimming cut 3 bases from V and 8 bases from J; bases unmatched to any gene: 9. CDR1 and CDR2 (germline): MNHNS, SASEGT. The CDR3 runs to 17 residues.

In its sample, this clonotype was seen many times. The chain recombines TRBV12-3 or TRBV12-4 with TRBJ2-3; 8 nucleotides line up with TRBD2. V was clipped by 6 bases and J by 1 base; unmatched bases: 6. The CDR3 contains 15 residues. The CDR3 DNA sequence: TGTGCCAGCAGAGATAGCGGGGAGGGCACAGATACGCAGTATTTT. Amino acids: CASRDSGEGTDTQYF.

The table lists this clonotype with many counts. This chain uses TRBV10-2 with TRBJ1-1, with D tentatively TRBD1 (6 bases). Deletions cut 11 bases from V and 8 bases from J, with 21 bases between. The length of the CDR3 is 13 residues. CDR1 is WSHSY and CDR2 is SAAADI in the germline V gene. This chain's CDR3 is CAGRYEPGTEAFF. The CDR3 coding sequence is TGCGCCGGACGGTATGAACCCGGGACAGAAGCTTTCTTT.